This T cell receptor beta chain was found in a study of blood T cell repertoires in COVID-19. About the research overall: T cells, B-cell-depleted T cells, or PBMCs supplied cDNA or gDNA.

As originally analysed: Amplified reference gene primers provided the basis for estimating nucleated cell counts. The protocol was immunoSEQ multiplex PCR, while the TCRdb copy is restricted to in-frame clones and leaves out a portion. The V and J calls and the clone size are those of that table, but D and trimming were determined from the DNA. Of around 160,000 clones listed, more than 85% are singletons. The origin of this receptor is a man aged 18 to 29 with acute or convalescent COVID-19. The sequencing input was peripheral blood.

Here the CDR3 DNA reads TGCGCCAGCAAAGGACTAGCGGGGGGGATATACAATGAGCAGTTCTTC. Protein: CASKGLAGGIYNEQFF. The V gene is TRBV10-1, the J gene TRBJ2-1, with 15 bases identical to TRBD2. The junction had 5 bases not matched to a gene; V was cut back by 7 bases and J by 4 bases. CDR1 is WNHNN, CDR2 SYGVQD, per germline (reference sequence). The CDR3 totals 16 residues.